This is a list of T cell receptor beta chains from one sample in a study of blood T cell repertoires in COVID-19. TCRdb's copy holds only in-frame clones and misses some; the assay was immunoSEQ multiplex PCR. Among about 73,000 clones listed, roughly four fifths were seen once. The specimen was peripheral blood. These receptors all come from a man in his sixties or seventies with COVID-19, enrolled during active disease. CDR3s include the opening cysteine and the closing phenylalanine or tryptophan. The order of the fields is V gene, clone size, J gene, CDR3 protein. Not every row has a clone size; where given, it reads once, few, many or a size class.

TRBV11-2	.	TRBJ2-3	CASSQGWGRPLADTQYF
TRBV3-1/TRBV3-2	.	TRBJ2-7	CASSQYAGGGYEQYF
TRBV7-6	.	TRBJ2-1	CASSLPSGQNNEQFF
TRBV3-1/TRBV3-2	.	TRBJ1-6	CASSQGGQGDNSPLHF
TRBV27	.	TRBJ1-6	CASSPPGGLGSPLHF
TRBV24-1	.	TRBJ1-2	CATSDPSTGSEYGYTF
TRBV19	.	TRBJ2-7	CASSIQDSYEQYF
TRBV6-1	.	TRBJ1-2	CASSEGGGASYGYTF
TRBV28	once	TRBJ2-3	CASSLHIQALTDTQYF
TRBV5-4	.	TRBJ1-1	CASSPDKNTEAFF
TRBV24-1	.	TRBJ1-1	CATSGSGGDEAFF
TRBV24-1	.	TRBJ2-5	CATSEAAQETQYF
TRBV14	.	TRBJ2-7	CASSLGLAGDEQYF
TRBV7-9	once	TRBJ1-2	CASSLRGGFYGYTF
TRBV18	.	TRBJ1-1	CASSSTQGSMNTEAFF